These 23 T cell receptor beta chains share one sample of origin, sequenced in a study of blood T cell repertoires in COVID-19. TCRdb keeps only in-frame clones here, not all; method: immunoSEQ multiplex PCR. The sample records 150,000 to 200,000 clones, approximately 88% being singletons. Sequencing used PBMCs or T cells enriched from blood (not recorded which). These receptors originate from a man in his 70s who had been exposed to COVID-19.

The chain is built from TRBV9 and TRBJ1-2; a weak D match, TRBD1 (6 bases). This CDR3 contains 13 residues. Germline-derived CDR1 and CDR2 are SGDLS and YYNGEE. The germline V and J ends were trimmed by 2 bases and 4 bases, with 9 bases remaining between them. The CDR3 region is CASSVAGAYGYTF. In DNA form, the CDR3 reads TGTGCCAGCAGCGTTGCGGGGGCCTATGGCTACACCTTC.

The chain uses TRBV15 and TRBJ2-7; unclear D gene. The germline gives CDR1 LNHNV, CDR2 YYDKDF (reference sequence). The ends were cut back, 5 bases at V and 2 bases at J, with 10 bases in the middle. The CDR3 has 13 amino acids. CDR3 bases: TGTGCCACCAGCTTCGAGTTGGCCTACGAGCAGTACTTC. This gives the protein CATSFELAYEQYF.

The V gene is TRBV5-1, the J gene TRBJ1-2; TRBD1 matches at 10 bases. V shed 0 bases, J shed 4 bases, and the junction held 6 bases outside the gene matches. This CDR3 has 16 residues. Germline lookup yields CDR1 SGHRS and CDR2 YFSETQ. CDR3 residues: CASSLGSTGGGYGYTF. The CDR3 nucleotides read TGCGCCAGCAGCTTGGGATCGACAGGGGGCGGCTATGGCTACACCTTC. Full variable domain (rest looked up from reference TRBV5-1 and TRBJ1-2): KAGVTQTPRYLIKTRGQQVTLSCSPISGHRSVSWYQQTPGQGLQFLFEYFSETQRNKGNFPGRFSGRQFSNSRSEMNVSTLELGDSALYLCASSLGSTGGGYGYTFGSGTRLTVV.

The chain is built from TRBV5-1 and TRBJ1-5; possibly TRBD1 for D (5 bases). The germline CDR1 and CDR2 sequences are SGHRS and YFSETQ. Trimming took off 4 bases at V and 4 bases at J, with 18 bases between the two ends. This CDR3 region has 16 residues. CDR3 coding DNA: TGCGCCAGCAGCCCGGGACCCGGGAGGGAGAATCAGCCCCAGCATTTT. Its protein is CASSPGPGRENQPQHF.

The chain links TRBV6-5 to TRBJ2-7; the D is unclear. Germline V lookup: CDR1 MNHEY, CDR2 SVGAGI. CDR3 size: 11 residues. V dropped 6 bases and J dropped 10 bases, with 13 bases sitting between them. CDR3 sequence: CASRPRRFQYF. CDR3 nucleotide sequence: TGTGCCAGCAGACCCAGGCGTTTTCAGTACTTC.

The chain recombines TRBV7-6 with TRBJ2-7, with 9 nucleotides matching TRBD1. V lost 6 bases to trimming and J lost 5 bases; unmatched junction nucleotides: 8. The V gene's germline CDR1 is SGHVS and CDR2 FNYEAQ. This CDR3 is built from 14 residues. The CDR3 bases are TGTGCCAGCAGTAACAGGGGGCGCAGCCACGAGCAGTACTTC. Its protein is CASSNRGRSHEQYF.

V usage is TRBV4-3 and J usage is TRBJ2-3, with a tentative D call TRBD1 (5 bases). Germline V gives CDR1 LGHNA, CDR2 YSLEER. V lost 0 bases to trimming and J lost 0 bases, with 13 bases between them. This CDR3 is built from 17 residues. The CDR3 spells CASSQDSAGSSTDTQYF. The CDR3 nucleotides read TGCGCCAGCAGCCAAGATTCGGCAGGGTCTAGCACAGATACGCAGTATTTT.

This clone appeared once. The chain couples TRBV10-1 to TRBJ1-1; 7 bases agree with TRBD1. Losses at the gene ends were 0 bases for V and 5 bases for J; bases not matched to a gene: 6. The CDR3 contains 15 residues. In germline, CDR1 is WNHNN, CDR2 SYGVQD (reference sequence). CDR3 sequence (DNA): TGCGCCAGCAGTGAGTCGAGACAGGGAAAAACTGAAGCTTTCTTT. The encoded protein is CASSESRQGKTEAFF.

The chain links TRBV5-5 to TRBJ1-5; D call uncertain. Trimming cost V 5 bases and J 4 bases, with 10 bases left between them. The CDR3 runs to 13 residues. Germline V gene data show CDR1 as SGHKS and CDR2 as YYEKEE (reference sequence). The CDR3 sequence: CASSGAANQPQHF. In DNA form, the CDR3 reads TGTGCCAGCAGTGGAGCTGCAAATCAGCCCCAGCATTTT.

The chain joins TRBV19 to TRBJ2-4; TRBD2 aligns across 14 bases. CDR3 length: 19 amino acids. The J segment lost 4 bases and the V segment lost 3 bases, leaving 11 bases of the junction unmatched. Germline V gives CDR1 LNHDA, CDR2 SQIVND (reference sequence). The CDR3 DNA reads as TGTGCCAGTAGTATTCTTCGACTAGCGGGAGGGGGAAGTAAAAACATTCAGTACTTC. As protein: CASSILRLAGGGSKNIQYF.

CDR3 sequence reads: CASSDSTGGRSNQPQHF. The CDR3 DNA sequence: TGCGCCAGCAGTGACTCGACAGGGGGCAGGAGCAATCAGCCCCAGCATTTT. V is TRBV10-2 and J is TRBJ1-5; 10 positions agree with TRBD1. Germline-derived CDR1 and CDR2 are WSHSY and SAAADI. Germline trimming cut 3 bases from V and 1 base from J; bases unmatched to any gene: 6. There are 17 residues in the CDR3.

V usage is TRBV12-3 or TRBV12-4 and J usage is TRBJ1-3; no clear D. The CDR3 runs 13 residues. Trimming took off 3 bases at V and 3 bases at J, with 6 bases between the two ends. This chain's CDR3 is CASSFMSGNTIYF. The CDR3 DNA sequence: TGTGCCAGCAGTTTTATGAGTGGAAACACCATATATTTT.

The V call is TRBV9, the J call TRBJ2-4, with TRBD2 as a possible D gene (5 bases). Trimming cost V 0 bases and J 11 bases, with 12 bases left between them. This CDR3 contains 13 residues. Germline V gene sequence: CDR1 SGDLS, CDR2 YYNGEE. DNA for the CDR3: TGTGCCAGCAGCGTAGACCTTAGTAGCGTTCAGTACTTC. Its protein product is CASSVDLSSVQYF.

The gene calls are TRBV14 and TRBJ1-1; tentatively, D is TRBD1 (6 bases). There are 16 residues in the CDR3. V shed 0 bases and J shed 3 bases, with 14 bases lying between them. CDR1 and CDR2 from the germline V gene are SGHDN and FVKESK. CDR3 sequence: CASSQDRGGADTEAFF. In DNA form, the CDR3 reads TGTGCCAGCAGCCAAGATCGGGGGGGCGCAGACACTGAAGCTTTCTTT.

This clone was seen a handful of times. V usage is TRBV7-9 and J usage is TRBJ1-2, with 9 bases lining up with TRBD1. This CDR3 comprises 13 residues. Germline CDR1 and CDR2: SEHNR and FQNEAQ (reference sequence). J gave up 7 bases and V 4 bases, and 4 bases lay outside the gene matches. CDR3 DNA sequence: TGTGCCAGCAGCTCCCGGGACAGGGCTGGCTACACCTTC. Residues: CASSSRDRAGYTF.

This clone was found once. The gene calls are TRBV19 and TRBJ2-5; the match to TRBD1 covers 10 bases. Losses at the gene ends were 5 bases for V and 3 bases for J; bases not matched to a gene: 3. This CDR3 region has 14 residues. Germline V gene sequence: CDR1 LNHDA, CDR2 SQIVND (reference sequence). The CDR3 loop reads CASSSDRGKETQYF. Here the CDR3 DNA reads TGTGCCAGTAGTTCGGACAGGGGGAAAGAGACCCAGTACTTC.

This clone appeared a single time. The CDR3 DNA is TGTGCCAGCACCCAGACAGGGTGGGCGGACGAGCAGTACTTC. Its translation is CASTQTGWADEQYF. V gene TRBV6-5 combines with J gene TRBJ2-7, with TRBD1 matching over 7 bases. J gave up 5 bases and V 7 bases, and 11 bases lay outside the gene matches. Germline lookup yields CDR1 MNHEY and CDR2 SVGAGI. This CDR3 region has 14 residues.

The rearrangement links TRBV6-2 or TRBV6-3 to TRBJ1-2; unclear D gene. Trimming stripped 5 bases from V and 6 bases from J, with 10 bases between. The germline CDR1 and CDR2 sequences are MNHEY and SVGEGT. There are 12 residues in the CDR3. Here the CDR3 reads CASSTGGDGYTF. The DNA for the CDR3 is TGTGCCAGCAGTACCGGCGGCGATGGCTACACCTTC.

This chain links TRBV28 with TRBJ2-3; TRBD2 matches 9 bases. The germline V gene has CDR1 MDHEN and CDR2 SYDVKM. The J segment lost 5 bases and the V segment lost 3 bases, leaving 6 bases of the junction unmatched. The CDR3 contains 15 residues. The CDR3 sequence: CASSFIAGVRDTQYF. Here the CDR3 DNA reads TGTGCCAGCAGTTTTATAGCGGGAGTGCGAGATACGCAGTATTTT.

The chain employs TRBV19 and TRBJ2-2; 7 bases line up with TRBD1. The CDR3 extends over 13 amino acids. Losses at the gene ends were 9 bases for V and 1 base for J; bases not matched to a gene: 2. Germline V CDR1 and CDR2: LNHDA, SQIVND (reference sequence). CDR3 nucleotide sequence: TGTGCCAGCCGGGACAGGAACACCGGGGAGCTGTTTTTT. Protein: CASRDRNTGELFF.

The chain combines TRBV7-6 with TRBJ1-5; D perhaps matches TRBD1 (6 bases). This CDR3 has 15 residues. Germline CDR1 reads SGHVS; CDR2 reads FNYEAQ. Trimming stripped 5 bases from V and 6 bases from J, with 17 bases between. The CDR3, as DNA: TGTGCCAGCAGCCCAGGGGACGGGCTCGGTCAGCCCCAGCATTTT. Its translation: CASSPGDGLGQPQHF.

V and J are TRBV2 and TRBJ1-1; TRBD1 matches at 10 bases. Germline CDR1 reads SNHLY; CDR2 reads FYNNEI. This CDR3 is 16 amino acids long. V was pared by 6 bases and J by 1 base, with 8 bases of the junction left unmatched. The CDR3 DNA is TGTGCCAGCAGACCGGGACAGGGGCGGGGGAACACTGAAGCTTTCTTT. The encoded protein is CASRPGQGRGNTEAFF. The complete variable domain, with remaining parts taken from reference TRBV2 and TRBJ1-1, reads EPEVTQTPSHQVTQMGQEVILRCVPISNHLYFYWYRQILGQKVEFLVSFYNNEISEKSEIFDDQFSVERPDGSNFTLKIRSTKLEDSAMYFCASRPGQGRGNTEAFFGQGTRLTVV.

The count of this clone is one. The chain has TRBV6-2 or TRBV6-3 and TRBJ1-3, with D unclear. The CDR3 runs 15 residues. V was trimmed by 4 bases and J by 0 bases, leaving 10 bases between them. Germline V gene data show CDR1 as MNHEY and CDR2 as SVGEGT. The CDR3 is CASSLTGSSGNTIYF. DNA for the CDR3: TGTGCCAGCAGTTTAACGGGGAGCTCTGGAAACACCATATATTTT.